This section outlines one T cell receptor beta chain sequence together with its context. Its antigen is unidentified. These data belong to a study of tissue T cells after allogeneic stem cell transplantation. Findings and limits, study-wide: Tissue-detected TCR repertoire was only partly captured by blood and spleen T cells. Some tissue clones might be persisting host cells; their alloreactivity or antigen specificity was not determined.

Survey-depth TCRbeta CDR3 sequencing reported V/J genes and productive frequencies. The table came from immunoSEQ multiplex PCR; TCRdb's copy has only in-frame clones and leaves some out. The sample holds about 4,700 clones; around 61% are singletons and the top ten take 6.5% to 7.5%. The germline gives CDR1 SGHNT, CDR2 YYREEE (reference sequence). V trimming: 4 bases; J trimming: 4 bases; junction bases outside the gene matches: 15. CDR3 length: 18 amino acids. The sample consisted of left colon tissue, taken at autopsy. This chain connects TRBV5-4 to TRBJ2-5; 11 bases line up with TRBD2. This clonotype was sampled from a male donor older than 55 with lung cancer. The DNA for the CDR3 is TGTGCCAGCAGCCGGAGAACATTAGCGGGAGGGATTGGAGAGACCCAGTACTTC. It is translated as CASSRRTLAGGIGETQYF.